The present TCR beta chain was sequenced within a study of blood T cell repertoires in COVID-19. The repertoire was sequenced with immunoSEQ multiplex PCR; TCRdb's copy has only in-frame clones and lacks some. This table has about 160,000 clones, approximately 92% appearing once. The CDR3 has 16 residues. Unmatched junction bases numbered 11, after V lost 3 bases and J lost 4 bases. Germline CDR1 is SGHAT and CDR2 is FQNNGV. The rearrangement uses TRBV11-2 and TRBJ2-5; 7 nucleotides line up with TRBD2. Specimen: peripheral blood. This clonotype originated in a woman aged 45-59 years with acute or convalescent COVID-19. CDR3 nucleotide sequence: TGTGCCAGCAGCTTTTCAGGCGGGAGATTTGGAGAGACCCAGTACTTC. Translation: CASSFSGGRFGETQYF.